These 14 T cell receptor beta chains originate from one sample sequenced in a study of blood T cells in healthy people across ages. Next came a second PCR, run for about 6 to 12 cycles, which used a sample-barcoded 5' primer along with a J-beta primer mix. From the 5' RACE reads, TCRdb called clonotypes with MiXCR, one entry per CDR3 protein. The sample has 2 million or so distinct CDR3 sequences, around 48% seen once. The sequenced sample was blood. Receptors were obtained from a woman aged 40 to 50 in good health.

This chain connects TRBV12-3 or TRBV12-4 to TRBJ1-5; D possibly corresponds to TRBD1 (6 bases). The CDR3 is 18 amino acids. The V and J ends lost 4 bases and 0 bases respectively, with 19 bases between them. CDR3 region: CASSSPVRFRGSNQPQHF. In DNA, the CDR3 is TGTGCCAGCAGTTCTCCTGTGAGGTTCAGGGGTAGCAATCAGCCCCAGCATTTT.

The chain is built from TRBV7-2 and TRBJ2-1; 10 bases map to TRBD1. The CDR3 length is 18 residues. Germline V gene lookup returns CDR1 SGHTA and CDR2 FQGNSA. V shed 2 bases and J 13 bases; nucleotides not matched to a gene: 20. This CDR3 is CASSLYSRQGARQETQFF. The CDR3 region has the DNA TGTGCCAGCAGCTTATATTCACGACAGGGGGCTCGACAAGAGACCCAGTTCTTC.

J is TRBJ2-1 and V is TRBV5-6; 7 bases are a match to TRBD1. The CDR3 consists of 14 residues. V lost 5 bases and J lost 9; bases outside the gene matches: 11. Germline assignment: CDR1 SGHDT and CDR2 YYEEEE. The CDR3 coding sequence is TGTGCCAGCAGAGGGGGCAGGTCTGGCAGTGAGCAGTTCTTC. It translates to CASRGGRSGSEQFF.

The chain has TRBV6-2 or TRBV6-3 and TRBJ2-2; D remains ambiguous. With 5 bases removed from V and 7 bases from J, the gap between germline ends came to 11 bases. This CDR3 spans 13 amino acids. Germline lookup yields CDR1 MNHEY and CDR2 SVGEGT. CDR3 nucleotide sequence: TGTGCCAGCAGTGGGTTAGCAAGCGGGGAGCTGTTTTTT. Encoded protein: CASSGLASGELFF.

The CDR3 DNA reads as TGCGCCAGCAGCTTGAGTTCAGATCCCAAAAACATTCAGTACTTC. Translating it yields CASSLSSDPKNIQYF. The chain is built from TRBV5-1 and TRBJ2-4, with unresolved D. With 1 base removed from V and 2 bases from J, the gap between germline ends came to 10 bases. CDR1 is SGHRS and CDR2 is YFSETQ in the germline V gene. The CDR3 runs to 15 residues. Full variable domain (outside the CDR3, taken from reference TRBV5-1 and TRBJ2-4): KAGVTQTPRYLIKTRGQQVTLSCSPISGHRSVSWYQQTPGQGLQFLFEYFSETQRNKGNFPGRFSGRQFSNSRSEMNVSTLELGDSALYLCASSLSSDPKNIQYFGAGTRLSVL.

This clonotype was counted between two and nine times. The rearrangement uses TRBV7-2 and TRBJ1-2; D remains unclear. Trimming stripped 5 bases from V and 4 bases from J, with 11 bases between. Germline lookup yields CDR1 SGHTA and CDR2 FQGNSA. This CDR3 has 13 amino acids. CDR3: CASSVVMSYGYTF. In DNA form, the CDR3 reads TGTGCCAGCAGCGTAGTGATGAGCTATGGCTACACCTTC.

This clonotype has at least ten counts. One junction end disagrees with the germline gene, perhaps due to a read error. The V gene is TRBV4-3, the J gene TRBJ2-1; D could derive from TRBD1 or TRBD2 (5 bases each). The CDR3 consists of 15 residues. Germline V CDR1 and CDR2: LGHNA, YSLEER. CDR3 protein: CASSQDSGSYNEQFF. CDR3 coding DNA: TGTGCCAGCAGCCAAGACAGCGGCTCCTACAATGAGCAGTTCTTC.

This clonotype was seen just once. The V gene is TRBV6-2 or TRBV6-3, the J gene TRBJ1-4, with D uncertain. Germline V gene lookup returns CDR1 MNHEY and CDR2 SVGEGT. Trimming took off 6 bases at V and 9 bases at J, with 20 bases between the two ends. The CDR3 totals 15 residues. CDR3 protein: CASSSTTTGMKKLFF. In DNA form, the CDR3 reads TGTGCCAGCAGCTCCACGACAACTGGGATGAAAAAACTGTTTTTT.

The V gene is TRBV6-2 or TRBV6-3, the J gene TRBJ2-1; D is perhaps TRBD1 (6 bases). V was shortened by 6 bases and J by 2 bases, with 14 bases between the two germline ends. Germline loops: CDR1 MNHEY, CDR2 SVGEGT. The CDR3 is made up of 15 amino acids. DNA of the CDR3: TGTGCCAGCAGGCCAGTAGCAGGGGCCTACAATGAGCAGTTCTTC. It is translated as CASRPVAGAYNEQFF.

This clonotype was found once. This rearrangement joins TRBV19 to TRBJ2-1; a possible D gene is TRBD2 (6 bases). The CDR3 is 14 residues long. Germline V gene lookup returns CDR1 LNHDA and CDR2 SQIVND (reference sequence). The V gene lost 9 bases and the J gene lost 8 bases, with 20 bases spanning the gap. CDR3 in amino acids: CASRLVVISDEQFF. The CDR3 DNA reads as TGTGCCAGCAGACTAGTAGTAATATCGGATGAGCAGTTCTTC.

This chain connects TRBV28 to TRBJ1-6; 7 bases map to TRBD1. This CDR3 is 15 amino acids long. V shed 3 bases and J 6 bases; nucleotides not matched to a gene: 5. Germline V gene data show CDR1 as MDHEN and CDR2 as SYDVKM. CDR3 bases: TGTGCCAGCAGTTTCGCACAGGGGAGTAATTCACCCCTCCACTTT. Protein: CASSFAQGSNSPLHF.

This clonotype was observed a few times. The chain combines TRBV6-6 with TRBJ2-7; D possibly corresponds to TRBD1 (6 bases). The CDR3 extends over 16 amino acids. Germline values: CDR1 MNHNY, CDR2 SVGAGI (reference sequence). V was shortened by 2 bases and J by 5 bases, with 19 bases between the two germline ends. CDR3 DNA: TGTGCCAGCAGTTACCAGAGTCCGGGCAGGGGCGACGAGCAGTACTTC. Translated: CASSYQSPGRGDEQYF.

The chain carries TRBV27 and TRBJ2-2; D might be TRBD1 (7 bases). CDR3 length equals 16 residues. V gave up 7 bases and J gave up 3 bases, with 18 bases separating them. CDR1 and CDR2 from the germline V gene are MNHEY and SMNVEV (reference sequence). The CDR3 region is CASTQRGDSYTGELFF. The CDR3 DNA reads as TGTGCCAGCACCCAAAGGGGGGACAGCTACACCGGGGAGCTGTTTTTT.

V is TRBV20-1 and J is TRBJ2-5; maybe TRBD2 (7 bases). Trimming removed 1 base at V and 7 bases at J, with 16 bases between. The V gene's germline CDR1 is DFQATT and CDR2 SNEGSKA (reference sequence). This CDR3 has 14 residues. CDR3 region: CSARGGGSGVTQYF. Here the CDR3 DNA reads TGCAGTGCTAGAGGGGGGGGGTCAGGGGTGACCCAGTACTTC.